A selection of T cell receptor beta chains follows, all from one sample in a study of T cell repertoires in cytomegalovirus infection. For these TCRs, the target antigens are not known. From the reads, TCRdb called clonotypes with MiXCR, one entry per CDR3 protein. The repertoire consists of some 130,000 distinct CDR3 sequences, with about 32% occurring once and the leading ten covering roughly half. This specimen consisted of CD8+ T cells from cultured PBMCs, obtained from culture after CMV antigen stimulation. These receptors originate from a human donor in good health (CMV status not recorded). Some clones in this sample may be carry-over from other donors' samples. Each CDR3 is given with its conserved first and last residue.

>TRBJ2-6|TRBV4-1
CASSQVRATNVLTF
>TRBJ1-3|TRBV4-1
CASSQVEGNTIYF
>TRBJ2-7|TRBV27
CASSLVAGYEQYF
>TRBJ1-3|TRBV6-5
CASSDYLGGNTIYF
>TRBJ2-3|TRBV7-6
CASSLAGNTDTQYF
>TRBJ2-1|TRBV11-3
CASSSTTSLAGGYNEQFF
>TRBJ2-7|TRBV7-9
CASSLGAEQYF
>TRBJ2-7|TRBV7-2
CASKTDSSYEQYF
>TRBJ1-2|TRBV3-1
CASSQPASRVLSGYTF
>TRBJ2-1|TRBV11-1
CASSHVAIEQFF